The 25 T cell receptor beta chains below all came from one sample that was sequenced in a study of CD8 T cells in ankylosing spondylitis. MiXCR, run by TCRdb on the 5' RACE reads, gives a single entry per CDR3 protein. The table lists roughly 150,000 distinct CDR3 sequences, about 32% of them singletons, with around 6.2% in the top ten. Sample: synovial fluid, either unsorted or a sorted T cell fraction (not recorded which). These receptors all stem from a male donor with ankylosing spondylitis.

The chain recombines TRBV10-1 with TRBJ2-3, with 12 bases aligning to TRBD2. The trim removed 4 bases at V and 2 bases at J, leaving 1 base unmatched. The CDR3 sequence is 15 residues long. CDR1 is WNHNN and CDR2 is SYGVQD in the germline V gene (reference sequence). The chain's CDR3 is CASSGTSGATDTQYF. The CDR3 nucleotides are TGCGCCAGCAGTGGGACTAGCGGGGCCACAGATACGCAGTATTTT.

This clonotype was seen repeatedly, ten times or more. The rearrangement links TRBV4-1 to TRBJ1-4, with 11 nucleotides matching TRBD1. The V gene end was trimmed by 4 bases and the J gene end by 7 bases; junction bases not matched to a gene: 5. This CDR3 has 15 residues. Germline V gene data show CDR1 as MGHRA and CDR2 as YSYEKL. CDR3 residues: CASSRDGTGGEKLFF. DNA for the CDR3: TGCGCCAGCAGCCGGGACGGGACAGGGGGTGAAAAACTGTTTTTT.

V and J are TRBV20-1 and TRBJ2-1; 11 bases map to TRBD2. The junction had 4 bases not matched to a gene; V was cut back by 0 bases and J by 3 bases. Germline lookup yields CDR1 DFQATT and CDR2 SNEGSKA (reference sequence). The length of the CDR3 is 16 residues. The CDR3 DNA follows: TGCAGTGCTAGAGATGTAGCGGGGGGGCTCTACAATGAGCAGTTCTTC. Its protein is CSARDVAGGLYNEQFF.

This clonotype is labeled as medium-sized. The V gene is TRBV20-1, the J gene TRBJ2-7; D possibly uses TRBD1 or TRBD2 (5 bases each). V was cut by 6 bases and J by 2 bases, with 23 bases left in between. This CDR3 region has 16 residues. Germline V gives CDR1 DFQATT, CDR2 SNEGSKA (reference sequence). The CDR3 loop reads CSAPGTGTDITYEQYF. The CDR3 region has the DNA TGCAGTGCCCCGGGAACCGGGACCGATATAACCTACGAGCAGTACTTC.

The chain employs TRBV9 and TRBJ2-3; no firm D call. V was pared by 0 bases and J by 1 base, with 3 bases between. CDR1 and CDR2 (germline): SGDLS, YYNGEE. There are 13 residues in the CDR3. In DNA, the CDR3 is TGTGCCAGCAGCGTAGTAGGCACAGATACGCAGTATTTT. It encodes CASSVVGTDTQYF.

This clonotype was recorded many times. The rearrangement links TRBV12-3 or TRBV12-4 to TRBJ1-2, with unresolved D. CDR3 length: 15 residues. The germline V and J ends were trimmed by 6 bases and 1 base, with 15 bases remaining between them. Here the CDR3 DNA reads TGTGCCAGCAGCCCCGTTAGCATAGATAACTATGGCTACACCTTC. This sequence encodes CASSPVSIDNYGYTF.

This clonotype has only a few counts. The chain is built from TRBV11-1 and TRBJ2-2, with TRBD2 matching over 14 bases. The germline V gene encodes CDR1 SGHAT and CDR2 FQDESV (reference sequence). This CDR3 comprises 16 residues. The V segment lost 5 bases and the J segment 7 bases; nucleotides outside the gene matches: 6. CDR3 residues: CASSRLAGGHIGELFF. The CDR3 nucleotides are TGTGCCAGCAGCAGACTAGCGGGGGGGCATATCGGGGAGCTGTTTTTT.

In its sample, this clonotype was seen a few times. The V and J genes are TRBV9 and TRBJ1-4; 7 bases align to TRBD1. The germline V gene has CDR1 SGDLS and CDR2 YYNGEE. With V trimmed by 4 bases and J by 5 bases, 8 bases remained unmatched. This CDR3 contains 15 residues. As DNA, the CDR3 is TGTGCCAGCAGCCCTTCGACAGGGCCAAATGAAAAACTGTTTTTT. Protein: CASSPSTGPNEKLFF.

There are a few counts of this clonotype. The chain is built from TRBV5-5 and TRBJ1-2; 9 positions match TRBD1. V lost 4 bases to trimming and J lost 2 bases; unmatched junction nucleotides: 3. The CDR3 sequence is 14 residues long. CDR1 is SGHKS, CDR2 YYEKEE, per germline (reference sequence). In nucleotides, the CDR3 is TGTGCCAGCAGCAGGGGACAGGGCAACTATGGCTACACCTTC. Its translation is CASSRGQGNYGYTF.

The CDR3 DNA sequence: TGTGCCAGCAGCCATCTCGGTTCGTCCTACGAGCAGTACTTC. Translating it yields CASSHLGSSYEQYF. The rearrangement links TRBV4-2 to TRBJ2-7; D is ambiguous. V was clipped by 3 bases and J by 1 base, with 10 bases between them. Germline V gives CDR1 LGHNA, CDR2 YNFKEQ. The CDR3 has 14 residues.

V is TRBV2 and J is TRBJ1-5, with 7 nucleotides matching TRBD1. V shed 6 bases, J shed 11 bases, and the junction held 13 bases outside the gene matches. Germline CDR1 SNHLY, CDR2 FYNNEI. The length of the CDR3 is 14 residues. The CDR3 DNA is TGTGCCAGCAGCCCGAGGACAGGCTTGAGAGCCCAGCATTTT. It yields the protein CASSPRTGLRAQHF.

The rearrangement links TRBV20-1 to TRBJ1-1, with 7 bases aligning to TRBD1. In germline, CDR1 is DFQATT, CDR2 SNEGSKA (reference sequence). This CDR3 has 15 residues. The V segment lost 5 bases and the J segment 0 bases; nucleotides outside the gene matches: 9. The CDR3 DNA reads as TGCAGTGCTCGTTCGGGACAGCCTATGAACACTGAAGCTTTCTTT. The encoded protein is CSARSGQPMNTEAFF.

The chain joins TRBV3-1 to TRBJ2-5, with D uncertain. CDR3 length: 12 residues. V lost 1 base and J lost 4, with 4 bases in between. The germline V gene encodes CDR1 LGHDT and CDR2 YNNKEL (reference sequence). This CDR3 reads CASSQGTETQYF. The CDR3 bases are TGTGCCAGCAGCCAAGGGACAGAGACCCAGTACTTC.

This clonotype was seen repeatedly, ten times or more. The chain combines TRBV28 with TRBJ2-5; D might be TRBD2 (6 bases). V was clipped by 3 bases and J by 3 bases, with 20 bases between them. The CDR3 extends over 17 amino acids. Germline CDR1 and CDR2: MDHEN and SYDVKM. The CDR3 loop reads CASSLRVIIAEKETQYF. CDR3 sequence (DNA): TGTGCCAGCAGTTTGAGAGTGATTATAGCGGAAAAAGAGACCCAGTACTTC.

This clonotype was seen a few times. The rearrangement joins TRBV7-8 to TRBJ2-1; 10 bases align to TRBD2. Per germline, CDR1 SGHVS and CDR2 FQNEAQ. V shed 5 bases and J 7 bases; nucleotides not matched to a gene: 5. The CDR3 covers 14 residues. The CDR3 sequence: CASSLLAGWNEQFF. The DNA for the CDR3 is TGTGCCAGCAGCCTACTAGCGGGGTGGAATGAGCAGTTCTTC.

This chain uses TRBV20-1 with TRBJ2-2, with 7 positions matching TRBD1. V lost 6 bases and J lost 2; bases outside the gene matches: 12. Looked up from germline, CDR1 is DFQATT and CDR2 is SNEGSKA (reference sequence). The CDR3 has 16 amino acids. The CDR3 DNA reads TGCAGTGCGCCCTCCCTTCGGGACAGCAACACCGGGGAGCTGTTTTTT. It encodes CSAPSLRDSNTGELFF.

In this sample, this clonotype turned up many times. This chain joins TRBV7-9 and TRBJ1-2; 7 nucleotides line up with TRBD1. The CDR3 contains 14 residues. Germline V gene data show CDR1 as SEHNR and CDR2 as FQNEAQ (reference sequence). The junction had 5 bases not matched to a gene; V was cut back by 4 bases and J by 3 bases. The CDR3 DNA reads TGTGCCAGCAGCTCGACAGGGAGTGACTATGGCTACACCTTC. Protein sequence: CASSSTGSDYGYTF.

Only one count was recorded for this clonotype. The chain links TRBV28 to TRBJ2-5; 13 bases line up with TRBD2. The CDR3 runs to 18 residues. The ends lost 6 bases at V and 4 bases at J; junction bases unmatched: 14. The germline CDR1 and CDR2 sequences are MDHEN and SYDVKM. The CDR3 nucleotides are TGTGCCAGCAGCCTCAGGACTAGCGGGAGTCCGGGCAGAGAGACCCAGTACTTC. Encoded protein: CASSLRTSGSPGRETQYF.

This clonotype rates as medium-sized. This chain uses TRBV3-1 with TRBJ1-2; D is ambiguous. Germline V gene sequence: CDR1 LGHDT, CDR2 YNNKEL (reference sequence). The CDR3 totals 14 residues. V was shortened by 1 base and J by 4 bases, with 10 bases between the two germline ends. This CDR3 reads CASSQGTASYGYTF. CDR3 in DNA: TGTGCCAGCAGCCAAGGGACGGCAAGCTATGGCTACACCTTC.

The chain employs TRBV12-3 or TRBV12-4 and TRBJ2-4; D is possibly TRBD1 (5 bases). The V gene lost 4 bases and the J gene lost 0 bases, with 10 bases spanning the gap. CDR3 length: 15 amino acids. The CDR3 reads CASSSSTVAKNIQYF. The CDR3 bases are TGTGCCAGCAGTTCCTCGACAGTAGCCAAAAACATTCAGTACTTC.

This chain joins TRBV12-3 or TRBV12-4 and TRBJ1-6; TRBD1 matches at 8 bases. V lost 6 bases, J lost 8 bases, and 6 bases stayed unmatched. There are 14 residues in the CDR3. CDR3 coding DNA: TGTGCCAGCAGCTCCGGGACAGGATATTCACCCCTCCACTTT. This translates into CASSSGTGYSPLHF.

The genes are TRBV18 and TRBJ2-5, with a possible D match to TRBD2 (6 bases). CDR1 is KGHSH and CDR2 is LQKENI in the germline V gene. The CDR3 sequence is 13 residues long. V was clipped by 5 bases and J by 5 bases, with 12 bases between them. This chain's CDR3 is CASSGEVPETQYF. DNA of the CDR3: TGTGCCAGCTCAGGGGAGGTCCCGGAGACCCAGTACTTC.

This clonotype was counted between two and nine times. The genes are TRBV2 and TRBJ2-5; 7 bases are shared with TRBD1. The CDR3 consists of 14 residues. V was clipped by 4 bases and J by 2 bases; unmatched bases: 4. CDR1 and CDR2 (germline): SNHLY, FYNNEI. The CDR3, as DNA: TGTGCCAGCAGTGGACAGGGAGAACAAGAGACCCAGTACTTC. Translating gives CASSGQGEQETQYF.

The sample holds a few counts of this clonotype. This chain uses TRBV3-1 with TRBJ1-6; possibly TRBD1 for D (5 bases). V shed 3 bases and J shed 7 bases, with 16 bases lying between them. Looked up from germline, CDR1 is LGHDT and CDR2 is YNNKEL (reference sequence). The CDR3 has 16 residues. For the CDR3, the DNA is TGTGCCAGCAGCCAGTACGGGGGAGGAAAGAATTCACCCCTCCACTTT. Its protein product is CASSQYGGGKNSPLHF.

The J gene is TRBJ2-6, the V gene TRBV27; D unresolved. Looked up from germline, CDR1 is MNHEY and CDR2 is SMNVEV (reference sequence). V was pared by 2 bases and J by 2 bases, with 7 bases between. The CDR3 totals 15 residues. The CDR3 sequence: CASSLTAAGANVLTF. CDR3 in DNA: TGTGCCAGCAGTTTAACGGCTGCTGGGGCCAACGTCCTGACTTTC. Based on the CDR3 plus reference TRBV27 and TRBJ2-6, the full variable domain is EAQVTQNPRYLITVTGKKLTVTCSQNMNHEYMSWYRQDPGLGLRQIYYSMNVEVTDKGDVPEGYKVSRKEKRNFPLILESPSPNQTSLYFCASSLTAAGANVLTFGAGSRLTVL.